This is a list of T cell receptor beta chains from one sample in a study of T cell repertoires in breast cancer. MiXCR, run by TCRdb on the emulsion pairing reads, gives a single entry per CDR3 protein. Here the sample spans about 40,000 distinct CDR3 sequences, 45% being singletons. The source material was CD8+ T cells. The receptors originated from a pool of human donors with breast cancer or a healthy control (not recorded which). CDR3s include the opening cysteine and the closing phenylalanine or tryptophan. Fields, in order: V gene, clone size, D gene, J gene, CDR3 length, CDR3 protein. A D gene is named only where the DNA matches it firmly. Size is omitted from some rows. Given values are once, few, many or a class for expanded clones.

TRBV19	few	TRBD2	TRBJ2-1	16	CASSIAGGGGRNEQFF
TRBV7-9	few	.	TRBJ2-1	16	CASSYKDRSNLVEQFF
TRBV20-1	.	TRBD1	TRBJ1-2	16	CSARDLEGQGHYGYTF
TRBV7-2	few	TRBD2	TRBJ2-1	16	CASSRTSTSSYNEQFF
TRBV27	medium-sized	.	TRBJ1-1	12	CASSSHGTEAFF
TRBV18	.	.	TRBJ1-2	15	CTSSRDRQVPRGYTF
TRBV6-1	.	.	TRBJ1-4	16	CASRRDHYATNEKLFF
TRBV20-1	.	.	TRBJ2-7	13	CSARDNWDHEQYF
TRBV3-1	many	.	TRBJ2-3	13	CASSQGRALAQYF
TRBV24-1	.	.	TRBJ2-1	13	CATSDQTGWRQFF
TRBV6-1	medium-sized	TRBD1	TRBJ2-7	15	CASSFRDRGTYEQYF
TRBV20-1	few	.	TRBJ2-1	15	CSATSKVWAYNEQFF
TRBV4-1	.	.	TRBJ2-3	16	CASSQEIGSRTDTQYF
TRBV2	.	.	TRBJ1-3	15	CASSDQDFSGNTIYF
TRBV6-2/TRBV6-3	.	.	TRBJ1-5	14	CASSQMDSIQPQHF
TRBV18	.	TRBD1	TRBJ2-3	13	CASSQGATDTQYF
TRBV25-1	many	.	TRBJ2-3	14	CASSEYGDGDTQYF
TRBV10-2	.	.	TRBJ1-6	13	CASMVTGGSPLHF
TRBV19	.	.	TRBJ2-2	18	CASTLRRGYRGNTGELFF
TRBV10-3	.	TRBD2	TRBJ2-1	15	CAISDPHGGRDEQFF
TRBV6-1	.	TRBD1	TRBJ2-7	14	CASSDYRGRREQYF
TRBV12-3/TRBV12-4	.	TRBD1	TRBJ1-3	12	CASSHTGDTIYF
TRBV20-1	few	.	TRBJ1-2	16	CSARGDGIPQVYGYTF
TRBV3-1	.	.	TRBJ1-5	14	CASSQGSGNQPQHF
TRBV4-1	.	.	TRBJ2-2	13	CTSSLRAVGELFF
TRBV4-2	.	.	TRBJ1-1	15	CASSQEYWGGTEAFF
TRBV20-1	.	.	TRBJ1-2	15	CSARPHPAGNYGYTF
TRBV11-2	.	TRBD1	TRBJ2-3	15	CASSSRQGSVGTQYF
TRBV7-2	.	.	TRBJ2-2	14	CASSLATGTGELFF
TRBV3-1	few	.	TRBJ1-1	13	CASSQLPDAEAFF
TRBV24-1	.	.	TRBJ2-1	13	CATSEAGYNEQFF
TRBV12-3/TRBV12-4	.	.	TRBJ2-5	13	CASSPSGKGTQYF
TRBV20-1	few	.	TRBJ2-1	14	CSARDGTAINEQFF
TRBV7-2	.	.	TRBJ2-7	14	CASSRQSDSYEQCF
TRBV19	.	TRBD1	TRBJ2-1	15	CASSQQGLSYNEQFF
TRBV5-1	hyperexpanded	.	TRBJ1-2	15	CASSYRAGNFAFGTF